Listed below are T cell receptor beta chains from one sample, sequenced in a study of cytomegalovirus exposure and HLA in healthy donors. The table came from immunoSEQ multiplex PCR; TCRdb's copy has only in-frame clones and leaves some out. The sample lists 150,000 to 200,000 clones; roughly four fifths were seen once. Sequences were obtained from PBMCs. The receptors were sampled from a woman in her forties in good health and CMV-seronegative. Each CDR3 is given with its conserved first and last residue. D genes are given only for firm matches. The size of a clone is reported for some rows only, either as once, few or many, or as a class for expanded clones.

v_gene	abundance	d_gene	j_gene	CDR3nt	CDR3aa
TRBV25-1	-	TRBD1	TRBJ1-4	TGTGCCAGCAGTGAGGGACAGGGCAGTCAGGAAAAACTGTTTTTT	CASSEGQGSQEKLFF
TRBV27	-	TRBD1	TRBJ1-2	TGTGCCAGCAGACGACAGGGGGTTGGCTACACCTTC	CASRRQGVGYTF
TRBV10-3	-	TRBD2	TRBJ2-1	TGTGCCATCAGTGAAGTATCTAGCGGGAAGGATGAGCAGTTCTTC	CAISEVSSGKDEQFF
TRBV19	-	TRBD1	TRBJ1-4	TGTGCCAGCCGGGACAGGAATGAAAAACTGTTTTTT	CASRDRNEKLFF
TRBV5-5	-	-	TRBJ1-5	TGTGCCAGCAGCTTGTTTGCGAACAATCAGCCCCAGCATTTT	CASSLFANNQPQHF
TRBV30	-	-	TRBJ1-1	TGTGCCTGGACAGGAGGGGATTACACTGAAGCTTTCTTT	CAWTGGDYTEAFF
TRBV5-6	-	TRBD1	TRBJ2-5	TGTGCCAGCAGCACAGCAGGGGGCACCCAAGAGACCCAGTACTTC	CASSTAGGTQETQYF
TRBV6-5	few	TRBD2	TRBJ2-7	TGTGCCAGCAGAAGTGGACTAGCGGGTTCCTACGAGCAGTACTTC	CASRSGLAGSYEQYF
TRBV7-9	-	TRBD2	TRBJ2-3	TGTGCCAGCAGCTACTTCCTAGCGGGAGTAGGGGTAGATACGCAGTATTTT	CASSYFLAGVGVDTQYF
TRBV6-6	-	TRBD1	TRBJ2-5	TGTGCCAGCAGCAACAGGGGTTATTCCCAAGAGACCCAGTACTTC	CASSNRGYSQETQYF
TRBV12-5	-	TRBD1	TRBJ2-5	TGTGCTAGTGGTCTCGGGACAGTTCAAGAGACCCAGTACTTC	CASGLGTVQETQYF
TRBV5-1	-	-	TRBJ2-3	TGCGCCAGCAGCTTGGGGGGGGGCACAGATACGCAGTATTTT	CASSLGGGTDTQYF
TRBV19	-	-	TRBJ2-5	TGTGCCAGTAGTACCGGAGAGACCCAGTACTTC	CASSTGETQYF
TRBV7-9	-	TRBD2	TRBJ2-3	TGTGCCAGCAGTACCCTTGCGGGAGACGCATATACGCAGTATTTT	CASSTLAGDAYTQYF
TRBV7-3	-	-	TRBJ2-5	TGTGCCAGCAGCTTGGTGGGGGCGAGGGAAGAGACCCAGTACTTC	CASSLVGAREETQYF
TRBV30	-	TRBD1	TRBJ1-2	TGTGCCTCCGGGACAGGAAACTATGGCTACACCTTC	CASGTGNYGYTF
TRBV27	-	-	TRBJ1-5	TGTGCCAGCAGCCTTACCGGGGAAATCGGTCAGCCCCAGCATTTT	CASSLTGEIGQPQHF
TRBV28	-	TRBD1	TRBJ1-5	TGTGCCAGCAGTTTGGACAGGGTTTTAAATCAGCCCCAGCATTTT	CASSLDRVLNQPQHF
TRBV10-3	-	TRBD1	TRBJ2-3	TGTGCCATCCAGGGACAGGTCACAGATACGCAGTATTTT	CAIQGQVTDTQYF
TRBV6-5	-	-	TRBJ2-7	TGTGCCAGCGGTACCAGCTCCTACGAGCAGTACTTC	CASGTSSYEQYF
TRBV15	-	-	TRBJ2-1	TGTGCCACCAGCACCTCACAGACCGCATCAGAGCAGTTCTTC	CATSTSQTASEQFF
TRBV25-1	-	-	TRBJ2-5	TGTGCCAGCAGGGACAGCCCTAAAGAGACCCAGTACTTC	CASRDSPKETQYF
TRBV5-1	-	TRBD2	TRBJ2-1	TGCGCCAGCAGCCGGAGACTAGCGCCCTACAATGAGCAGTTCTTC	CASSRRLAPYNEQFF
TRBV7-2	once	TRBD2	TRBJ2-3	TGTGCCAGCAGCTTAGCGGGGAGGGGCGATACGCAGTATTTT	CASSLAGRGDTQYF
TRBV2	few	TRBD2	TRBJ2-3	TGTGCCAGCAGTGATGAGAAGCTAGCGGGGTCCACAGATACGCAGTATTTT	CASSDEKLAGSTDTQYF
TRBV19	-	-	TRBJ2-3	TGTGCCAGTAGTATCGTGTCAGATACGCAGTATTTT	CASSIVSDTQYF
TRBV6-1	once	-	TRBJ2-1	TGTGCCAGCACCCCATTAACTAGCTACAATGAGCAGTTCTTC	CASTPLTSYNEQFF
TRBV5-1	once	-	TRBJ2-1	TGCGCCAGCAGGGCTCCGGGGGTATATACCAATGAGCAGTTCTTC	CASRAPGVYTNEQFF
TRBV6-1	-	TRBD2	TRBJ2-1	TGTGCCAGCAGTGACGTCACTAGCGGGAGGGGTCACAATGAGCAGTTCTTC	CASSDVTSGRGHNEQFF
TRBV7-8	-	-	TRBJ2-7	TGTGCCAGCAGCCCGGAGGTTAGCTCCTACGAGCAGTACTTC	CASSPEVSSYEQYF
TRBV5-1	-	TRBD1	TRBJ1-5	TGCGCCAGCAGCCCCAGGGGGCCAGGGGAGCCCCAGCATTTT	CASSPRGPGEPQHF
TRBV4-2	-	TRBD2	TRBJ2-1	TGTGCCAGCAGCCAAGCTAGCGGTCCTCCCTACAATGAGCAGTTCTTC	CASSQASGPPYNEQFF
TRBV5-1	-	TRBD2	TRBJ2-7	TGCGCCAGCAGCTTGCAGGCTAGCGGGAGGGCCGAGCAGTACTTC	CASSLQASGRAEQYF
TRBV11-3	-	TRBD2	TRBJ2-2	TGTGCCAGCAGCTCAAAACCCGGGACTAGCGGGAGCGGAGGAGCCGGGGAGCTGTTTTTT	CASSSKPGTSGSGGAGELFF
TRBV6-6	-	-	TRBJ1-2	TGTGCCAGCAGTTTCCGGGACACCTATGGCTACACCTTC	CASSFRDTYGYTF
TRBV19	-	TRBD1	TRBJ1-1	TGTGCCAGTAGTATGGCAGGGGGAACTGAAGCTTTCTTT	CASSMAGGTEAFF